Sequencing of this T cell receptor beta chain was carried out in a study of blood T cell repertoires in COVID-19. The method was immunoSEQ multiplex PCR; TCRdb's version includes in-frame clones alone and lacks a portion of them. The sample holds approximately 46,000 clones, about 89% seen once. This CDR3 is 15 amino acids long. From germline, CDR1 is SGHNT and CDR2 YYREEE (reference sequence). The V end was cut by 3 bases, the J end by 2 bases, with 14 bases between. This TCR came from a man aged 70 or older with active COVID-19. Sequencing was performed on peripheral blood. This sequence joins TRBV5-4 and TRBJ2-5, with D tentatively TRBD2 (5 bases). The CDR3 coding sequence is TGTGCCAGCAGCTCCGCGGGCGGTAGACAAGAGACCCAGTACTTC. This encodes CASSSAGGRQETQYF.